These 8 T cell receptor beta chains were all obtained from the same sample, sequenced in a study of blood T cell repertoires in COVID-19. The method was immunoSEQ multiplex PCR; TCRdb's version includes in-frame clones alone and lacks a portion of them. The data hold over 150,000 clones, with approximately 86% observed a single time. The sample comprised peripheral blood. These receptors all stem from a woman aged 80 or older with COVID-19, enrolled during active disease.

There are a few counts of this clone. The J gene is TRBJ1-1, the V gene TRBV10-1, with TRBD1 matching 7 bases. Germline trimming cut 4 bases from V and 5 bases from J; bases unmatched to any gene: 7. The CDR3 is 14 residues long. Germline V gene lookup returns CDR1 WNHNN and CDR2 SYGVQD (reference sequence). The CDR3 DNA sequence: TGCGCCAGCAGTGTTGACAGGGTGGGAACTGAAGCTTTCTTT. Translating it yields CASSVDRVGTEAFF.

The V call is TRBV11-3, the J call TRBJ2-7; D remains ambiguous. The CDR3 totals 13 residues. V lost 1 base and J lost 7, with 11 bases in between. Germline CDR1 is SGHNT and CDR2 is YENEEA. The CDR3 bases are TGTGCCAGCAGCTTAGGTCCTTTCGTGGAGCAGTACTTC. Its translation is CASSLGPFVEQYF.

V usage is TRBV5-1 and J usage is TRBJ1-1; TRBD1 might be the D (5 bases). There are 13 residues in the CDR3. CDR1 is SGHRS and CDR2 is YFSETQ in the germline V gene. V was trimmed by 8 bases and J by 5 bases, leaving 16 bases between them. This CDR3 reads CASAAQGVTEAFF. The CDR3 DNA follows: TGCGCCAGTGCCGCCCAGGGTGTAACTGAAGCTTTCTTT.

Points on this clone: Sequence at one end of the junction differs from germline and may be a read error. The V gene is TRBV6-5, the J gene TRBJ1-2, with 9 bases that match TRBD1. The CDR3 runs to 15 residues. Germline V lookup: CDR1 MNHEY, CDR2 SVGAGI. The CDR3 coding sequence is TGTGCCAGCAGTTCGCCCGGGACAGGGTTTTATGGCTACGCCTTC. It specifies CASSSPGTGFYGYAF.

The chain recombines TRBV19 with TRBJ1-5; TRBD1 aligns across 11 bases. The germline CDR1 and CDR2 sequences are LNHDA and SQIVND (reference sequence). The J segment lost 5 bases and the V segment lost 3 bases, leaving 3 bases of the junction unmatched. The CDR3 has 15 amino acids. The CDR3 protein is CASSMDRGRHQPQHF. In DNA form, the CDR3 reads TGTGCCAGTAGTATGGACAGGGGGCGCCATCAGCCCCAGCATTTT.

This chain connects TRBV28 to TRBJ2-4; 8 bases are a match to TRBD1. The germline V gene encodes CDR1 MDHEN and CDR2 SYDVKM. V lost 8 bases and J lost 2; bases outside the gene matches: 2. This CDR3 contains 13 residues. The chain's CDR3 is CASGQGSKNIQYF. As DNA, the CDR3 is TGTGCCAGCGGACAGGGTTCCAAAAACATTCAGTACTTC.

The chain combines TRBV11-2 with TRBJ1-2, with a weak D call TRBD1 (6 bases). Germline V CDR1 and CDR2: SGHAT, FQNNGV. The CDR3 runs to 13 residues. Trimming took off 5 bases at V and 5 bases at J, with 12 bases between the two ends. DNA for the CDR3: TGTGCCAGCAGCCGCGACAGGATGTATGGCTACACCTTC. Its translation: CASSRDRMYGYTF.

The genes are TRBV6-5 and TRBJ2-7; 7 bases match TRBD1. Trimming cost V 7 bases and J 2 bases; bases outside gene matches: 5. The length of the CDR3 is 13 residues. Germline V gene data show CDR1 as MNHEY and CDR2 as SVGAGI. CDR3 nucleotide sequence: TGTGCCAGCACCCAGGGGGAAGCCTACGAGCAGTACTTC. Protein product: CASTQGEAYEQYF.